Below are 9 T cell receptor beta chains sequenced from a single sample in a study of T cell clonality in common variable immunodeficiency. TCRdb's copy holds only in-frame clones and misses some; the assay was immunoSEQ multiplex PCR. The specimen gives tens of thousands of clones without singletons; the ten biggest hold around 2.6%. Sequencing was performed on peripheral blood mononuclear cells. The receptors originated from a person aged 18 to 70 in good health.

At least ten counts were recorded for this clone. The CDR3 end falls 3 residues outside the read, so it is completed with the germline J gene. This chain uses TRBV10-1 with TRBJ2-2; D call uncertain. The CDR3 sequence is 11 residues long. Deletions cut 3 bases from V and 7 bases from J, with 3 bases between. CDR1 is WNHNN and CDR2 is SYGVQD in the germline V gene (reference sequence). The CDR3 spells CASSDLGELFF. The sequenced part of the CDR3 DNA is TGCGCCAGCAGTGACCTCGGGGAG.

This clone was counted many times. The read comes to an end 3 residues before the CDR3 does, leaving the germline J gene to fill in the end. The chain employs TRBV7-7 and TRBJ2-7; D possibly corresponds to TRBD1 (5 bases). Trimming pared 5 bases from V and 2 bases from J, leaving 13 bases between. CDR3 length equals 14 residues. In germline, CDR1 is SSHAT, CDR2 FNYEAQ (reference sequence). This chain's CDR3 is CASSALRTTYEQYF. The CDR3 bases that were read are TGTGCCAGCAGCGCCCTCCGGACAACCTACGAG.

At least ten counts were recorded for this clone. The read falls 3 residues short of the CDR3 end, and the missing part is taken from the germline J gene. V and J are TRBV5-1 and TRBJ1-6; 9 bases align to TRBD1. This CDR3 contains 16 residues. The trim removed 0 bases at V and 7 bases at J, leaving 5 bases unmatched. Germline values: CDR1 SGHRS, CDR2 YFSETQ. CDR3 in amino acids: CASSLEVGQGNSPLHF. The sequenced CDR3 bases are TGCGCCAGCAGCTTGGAGGTTGGACAGGGGAATTCACCC.

CDR3 residues: CASSPDRTYGYTF. The part of the CDR3 DNA that was read is TGCGCCAGCAGCCCTGACAGGACCTATGGC. J is TRBJ1-2 and V is TRBV5-1; TRBD1 is a possible D gene (6 bases). The read stops 3 residues short of the end of the CDR3; the missing end is completed from the germline J gene. Germline CDR1 is SGHRS and CDR2 is YFSETQ. V lost 4 bases and J 4 bases, leaving 11 bases between the germline ends. The CDR3 length is 13 residues.

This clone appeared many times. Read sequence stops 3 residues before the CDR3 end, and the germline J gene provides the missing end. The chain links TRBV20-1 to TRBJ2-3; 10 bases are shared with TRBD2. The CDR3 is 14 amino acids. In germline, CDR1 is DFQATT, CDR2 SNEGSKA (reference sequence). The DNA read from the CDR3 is TGCAGTGCTTCCCCATCGGCTAGCGGGAGTGCG. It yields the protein CSASPSASGSA. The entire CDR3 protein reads CSASPSASGSAQYF.

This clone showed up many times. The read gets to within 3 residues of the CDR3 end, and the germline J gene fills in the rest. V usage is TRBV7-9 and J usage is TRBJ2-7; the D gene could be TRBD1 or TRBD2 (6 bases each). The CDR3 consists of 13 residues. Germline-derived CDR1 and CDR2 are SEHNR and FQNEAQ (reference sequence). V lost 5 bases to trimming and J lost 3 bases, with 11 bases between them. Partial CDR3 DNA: TGTGCCAGCAGCCCGCGGGACATCTACGAG. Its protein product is CASSPRDIYE. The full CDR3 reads CASSPRDIYEQYF.

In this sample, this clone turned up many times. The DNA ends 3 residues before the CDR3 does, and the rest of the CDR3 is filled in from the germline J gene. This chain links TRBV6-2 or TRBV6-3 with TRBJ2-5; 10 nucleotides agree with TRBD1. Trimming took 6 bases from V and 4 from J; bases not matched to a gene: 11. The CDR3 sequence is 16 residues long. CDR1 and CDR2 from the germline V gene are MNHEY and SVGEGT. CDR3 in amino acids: CASSQRQGALSETQYF. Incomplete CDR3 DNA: TGTGCCAGCAGCCAAAGACAGGGGGCCTTATCAGAGACC.

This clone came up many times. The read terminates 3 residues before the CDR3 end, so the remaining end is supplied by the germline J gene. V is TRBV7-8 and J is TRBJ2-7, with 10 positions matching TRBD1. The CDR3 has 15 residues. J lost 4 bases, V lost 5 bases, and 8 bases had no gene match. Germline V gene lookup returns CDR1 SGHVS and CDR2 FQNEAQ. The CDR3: CASSARQGATYEQYF. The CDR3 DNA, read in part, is TGTGCCAGCAGCGCCCGACAGGGGGCTACTTACGAG.

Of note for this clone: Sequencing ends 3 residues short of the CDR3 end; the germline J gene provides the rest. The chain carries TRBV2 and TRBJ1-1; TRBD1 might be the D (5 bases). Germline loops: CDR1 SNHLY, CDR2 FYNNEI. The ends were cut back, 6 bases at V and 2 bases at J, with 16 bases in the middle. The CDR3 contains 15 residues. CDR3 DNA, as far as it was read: TGTGCCAGCAGCTCAAATCGGGGGTTTAACACTGAA. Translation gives CASSSNRGFNTE. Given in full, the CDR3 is CASSSNRGFNTEAFF.